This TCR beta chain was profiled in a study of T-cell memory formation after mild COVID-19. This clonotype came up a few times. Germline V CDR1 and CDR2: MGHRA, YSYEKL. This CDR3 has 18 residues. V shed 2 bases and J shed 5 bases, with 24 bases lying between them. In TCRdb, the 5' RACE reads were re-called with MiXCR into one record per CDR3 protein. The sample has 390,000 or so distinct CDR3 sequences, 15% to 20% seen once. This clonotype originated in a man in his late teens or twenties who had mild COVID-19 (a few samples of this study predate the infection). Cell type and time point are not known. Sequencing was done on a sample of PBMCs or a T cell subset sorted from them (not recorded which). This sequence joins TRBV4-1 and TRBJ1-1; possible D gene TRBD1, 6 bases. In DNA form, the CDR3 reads TGCGCCAGCAGCCAAAAATATCCGGACAGCCGGGTTTTGACTGAAGCTTTCTTT. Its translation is CASSQKYPDSRVLTEAFF.